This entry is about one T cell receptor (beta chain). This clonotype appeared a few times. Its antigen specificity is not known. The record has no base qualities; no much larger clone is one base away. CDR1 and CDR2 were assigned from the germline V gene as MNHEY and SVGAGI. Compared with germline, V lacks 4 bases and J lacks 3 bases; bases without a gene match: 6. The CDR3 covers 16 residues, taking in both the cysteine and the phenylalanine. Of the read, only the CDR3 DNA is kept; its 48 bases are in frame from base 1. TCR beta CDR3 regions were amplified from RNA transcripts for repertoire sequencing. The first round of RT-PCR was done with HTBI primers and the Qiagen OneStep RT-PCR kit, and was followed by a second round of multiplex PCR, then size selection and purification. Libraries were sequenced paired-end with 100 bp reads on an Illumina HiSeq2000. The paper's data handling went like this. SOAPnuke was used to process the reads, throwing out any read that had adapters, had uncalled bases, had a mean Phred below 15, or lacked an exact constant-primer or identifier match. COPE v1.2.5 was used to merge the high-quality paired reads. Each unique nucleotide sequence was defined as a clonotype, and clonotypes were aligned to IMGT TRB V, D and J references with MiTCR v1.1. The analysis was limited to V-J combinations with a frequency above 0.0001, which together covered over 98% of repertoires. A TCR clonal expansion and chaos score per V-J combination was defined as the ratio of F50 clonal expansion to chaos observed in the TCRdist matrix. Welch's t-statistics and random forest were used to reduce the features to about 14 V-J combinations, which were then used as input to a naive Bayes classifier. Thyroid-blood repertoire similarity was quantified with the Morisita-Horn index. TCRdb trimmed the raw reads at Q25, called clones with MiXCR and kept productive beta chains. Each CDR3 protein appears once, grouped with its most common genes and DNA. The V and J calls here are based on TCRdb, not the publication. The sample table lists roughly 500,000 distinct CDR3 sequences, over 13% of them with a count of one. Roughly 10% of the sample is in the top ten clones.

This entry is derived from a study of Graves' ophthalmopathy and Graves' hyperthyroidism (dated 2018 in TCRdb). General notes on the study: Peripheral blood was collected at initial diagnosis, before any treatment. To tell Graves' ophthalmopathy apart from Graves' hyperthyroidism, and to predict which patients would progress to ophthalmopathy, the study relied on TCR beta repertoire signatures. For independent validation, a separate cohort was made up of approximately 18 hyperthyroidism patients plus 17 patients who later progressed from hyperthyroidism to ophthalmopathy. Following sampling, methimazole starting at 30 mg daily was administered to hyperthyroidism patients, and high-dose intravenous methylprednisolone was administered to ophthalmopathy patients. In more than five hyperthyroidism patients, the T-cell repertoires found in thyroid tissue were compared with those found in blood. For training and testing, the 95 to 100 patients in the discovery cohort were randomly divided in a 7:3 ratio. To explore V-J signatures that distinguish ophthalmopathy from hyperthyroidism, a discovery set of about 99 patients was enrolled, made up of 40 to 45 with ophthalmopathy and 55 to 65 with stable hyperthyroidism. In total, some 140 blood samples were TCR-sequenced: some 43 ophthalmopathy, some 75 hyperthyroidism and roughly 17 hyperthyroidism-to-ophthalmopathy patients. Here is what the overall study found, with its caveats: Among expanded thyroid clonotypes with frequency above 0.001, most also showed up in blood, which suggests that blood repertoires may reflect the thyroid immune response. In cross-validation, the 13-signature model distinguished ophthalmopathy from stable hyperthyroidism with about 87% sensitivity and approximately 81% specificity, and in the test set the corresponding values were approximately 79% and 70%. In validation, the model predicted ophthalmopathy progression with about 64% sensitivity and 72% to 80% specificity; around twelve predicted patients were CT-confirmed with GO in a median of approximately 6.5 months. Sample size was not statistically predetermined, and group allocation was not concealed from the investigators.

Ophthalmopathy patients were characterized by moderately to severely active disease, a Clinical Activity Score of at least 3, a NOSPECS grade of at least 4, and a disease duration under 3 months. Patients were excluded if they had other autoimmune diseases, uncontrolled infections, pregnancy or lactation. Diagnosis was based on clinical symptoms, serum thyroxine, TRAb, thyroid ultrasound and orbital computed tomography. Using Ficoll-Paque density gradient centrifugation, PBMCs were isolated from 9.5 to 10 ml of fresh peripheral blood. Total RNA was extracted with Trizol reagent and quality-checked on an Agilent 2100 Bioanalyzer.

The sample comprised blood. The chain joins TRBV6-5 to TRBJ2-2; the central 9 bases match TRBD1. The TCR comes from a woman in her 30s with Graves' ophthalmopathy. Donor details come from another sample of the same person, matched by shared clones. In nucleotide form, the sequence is TGTGCCAGCAGTTCCGCGACAGGGGGTTACACCGGGGAGCTGTTTTTT. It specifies CASSSATGGYTGELFF.